Listed below are T cell receptor beta chains from one sample, sequenced in a study of cytomegalovirus exposure and HLA in healthy donors. Assay: immunoSEQ multiplex PCR; the TCRdb copy retains only in-frame clones and omits some. The sample consists of 75,000 to 100,000 clones, roughly 74% of them appearing once. The sample consisted of PBMCs. Receptors originate from an older woman in good health and CMV-seropositive. Both conserved end residues are part of each CDR3. D genes are given only for firm matches. Some rows mark clone size as missing; the rest say once, few, many or name a class of expanded clone.

TRBV19	.	TRBJ2-1	.	CASISFSLNEQFF	TGTGCCAGTATATCGTTTTCCCTCAATGAGCAGTTCTTC
TRBV5-6	.	TRBJ2-5	TRBD2	CASSWTIAGAQETQYF	TGTGCCAGCAGCTGGACCATAGCGGGGGCTCAAGAGACCCAGTACTTC
TRBV11-2	few	TRBJ1-2	TRBD1	CASSLVGQGYGYTF	TGTGCCAGCAGCTTAGTTGGACAGGGCTATGGCTACACCTTC
TRBV7-9	.	TRBJ1-2	.	CASSPQTLANYGYTF	TGTGCCAGCAGCCCTCAGACTCTTGCCAACTATGGCTACACCTTC
TRBV7-7	.	TRBJ2-5	TRBD2	CASTEGSSGSETQYF	TGTGCTAGCACCGAGGGGTCTAGCGGGAGCGAGACCCAGTACTTC
TRBV10-3	few	TRBJ1-3	.	CAISSSLQGVAGNTIYF	TGTGCCATCAGTTCCAGTCTACAGGGCGTCGCTGGAAACACCATATATTTT
TRBV7-7	.	TRBJ2-1	TRBD2	CASSPGTSGSAYNEQFF	TGTGCTAGCAGCCCCGGGACTAGCGGGAGTGCCTACAATGAGCAGTTCTTC
TRBV19	.	TRBJ2-7	.	CASSIGGGRLDGGEQYF	TGTGCCAGTAGTATTGGCGGCGGGCGGCTAGATGGTGGCGAGCAGTACTTC
TRBV19	.	TRBJ1-5	.	CASSILSHNQPQHF	TGTGCCAGTAGTATCCTCAGTCACAATCAGCCCCAGCATTTT
TRBV19	.	TRBJ1-4	.	CASSIGPAGQTEKLFF	TGTGCCAGTAGTATAGGTCCCGCAGGGCAAACCGAAAAACTGTTTTTT
TRBV5-6	.	TRBJ2-1	.	CASSSLRGENEQFF	TGTGCCAGCAGCTCACTCAGGGGAGAGAATGAGCAGTTCTTC
TRBV7-9	once	TRBJ2-1	.	CASSYRGGNEQFF	TGTGCCAGCAGCTATCGGGGAGGCAATGAGCAGTTCTTC
TRBV28	.	TRBJ2-6	TRBD1	CASSYTTGQGARGANVLTF	TGTGCCAGCAGCTACACTACGGGACAGGGGGCGCGGGGGGCCAACGTCCTGACTTTC
TRBV27	once	TRBJ1-2	TRBD1	CASSLGFQGANYGYTF	TGTGCCAGCAGTTTAGGGTTTCAGGGGGCTAACTATGGCTACACCTTC
TRBV25-1	.	TRBJ1-6	.	CASSEWQYNSPLHF	TGTGCCAGCAGTGAATGGCAGTATAATTCACCCCTCCACTTT
TRBV4-1	.	TRBJ2-3	.	CASSQVASVGTDTQYF	TGCGCCAGCAGCCAAGTTGCTAGCGTCGGCACAGATACGCAGTATTTT
TRBV7-9	.	TRBJ2-2	.	CASSEGQFTGELFF	TGTGCCAGCAGCGAAGGACAGTTCACCGGGGAGCTGTTTTTT
TRBV18	few	TRBJ2-7	.	CASSPLPGPTPYEQYF	TGTGCCAGCTCACCCCTACCGGGTCCAACTCCCTACGAGCAGTACTTC
TRBV4-1	.	TRBJ1-4	TRBD1	CASSQSSGQGRGKLFF	TGCGCCAGCAGCCAATCCTCAGGACAGGGGAGGGGAAAACTGTTTTTT
TRBV29-1	.	TRBJ1-1	.	CSVTKVAEAFF	TGCAGCGTGACAAAGGTCGCTGAAGCTTTCTTT
TRBV5-1	once	TRBJ2-1	TRBD2	CASSLARTSGGAYNEQFF	TGCGCCAGCAGCTTGGCCAGGACTAGCGGGGGGGCATACAATGAGCAGTTCTTC
TRBV9	few	TRBJ2-1	TRBD2	CASSSRTSGGEQFF	TGTGCCAGCAGCTCGCGGACTAGCGGGGGGGAGCAGTTCTTC
TRBV6-6	.	TRBJ1-2	.	CASSWSRGGGYTF	TGTGCCAGCAGCTGGTCTAGGGGGGGTGGCTACACCTTC
TRBV5-1	few	TRBJ2-4	.	CASSPRTAEPKNIQYF	TGCGCCAGCAGCCCTCGGACAGCCGAACCCAAAAACATTCAGTACTTC
TRBV28	.	TRBJ2-7	.	CASSPVAYEQYF	TGTGCCAGCAGCCCCGTTGCCTACGAGCAGTACTTC
TRBV10-3	.	TRBJ2-2	.	CAISEVGPTMNTGELFF	TGTGCCATCAGTGAGGTTGGACCGACTATGAACACCGGGGAGCTGTTTTTT
TRBV4-3	.	TRBJ1-3	.	CASSQDTGEGNTIYF	TGCGCCAGCAGCCAAGATACAGGAGAAGGAAACACCATATATTTT
TRBV6-1	.	TRBJ1-1	.	CASRYREEAFF	TGTGCCAGCAGGTACAGGGAAGAAGCTTTCTTT
TRBV5-1	few	TRBJ2-1	TRBD2	CASSPGLAGVNEQFF	TGCGCCAGCAGCCCGGGACTAGCGGGAGTCAATGAGCAGTTCTTC
TRBV6-5	.	TRBJ1-3	TRBD1	CASSYAGTATGNTIYF	TGTGCCAGCAGTTACGCTGGGACAGCGACTGGAAACACCATATATTTT
TRBV15	.	TRBJ2-5	.	CATSTVAFGETQYF	TGTGCCACCAGCACCGTCGCCTTCGGAGAGACCCAGTACTTC
TRBV19	.	TRBJ2-1	TRBD2	CASSIGGLAGGRTYNEQFF	TGTGCCAGTAGTATTGGGGGACTAGCGGGAGGGAGGACCTACAATGAGCAGTTCTTC
TRBV6-1	once	TRBJ2-5	.	CASTGHRETQYF	TGTGCCAGTACAGGGCACCGAGAGACCCAGTACTTC
TRBV28	.	TRBJ1-5	.	CASSLTGGRQPQHF	TGTGCCAGCAGTTTAACCGGGGGGAGACAGCCCCAGCATTTT
TRBV11-2	once	TRBJ2-2	TRBD2	CASSMRGAGSVGELFF	TGTGCCAGCAGCATGAGGGGAGCGGGGTCCGTCGGGGAGCTGTTTTTT
TRBV7-6	few	TRBJ1-3	TRBD1	CASSLSGGSNTIYF	TGTGCCAGCAGCTTGTCAGGGGGCTCGAACACCATATATTTT
TRBV30	.	TRBJ1-6	TRBD1	CAWAGTGDSPLHF	TGTGCCTGGGCCGGGACAGGGGATTCACCCCTCCACTTT
TRBV14	.	TRBJ1-1	.	CASSPPSGVRAFF	TGTGCCAGCAGCCCACCCTCGGGGGTGCGAGCTTTCTTT
TRBV21-1	.	TRBJ2-3	.	CATPGGRTDTQYF	TGTGCCACTCCCGGAGGGAGGACAGATACGCAGTATTTT
TRBV2	.	TRBJ2-3	.	CASSNRDIRLDTQYF	TGTGCCAGCAGTAACCGGGACATTCGGTTGGATACGCAGTATTTT
TRBV7-3	once	TRBJ1-2	.	CASSLGQNYGYTF	TGTGCCAGCAGCCTGGGACAAAACTATGGCTACACCTTC
TRBV5-1	.	TRBJ1-1	TRBD1	CASSLSGQGARAEAFF	TGCGCCAGCAGCTTATCGGGACAGGGGGCGCGAGCTGAAGCTTTCTTT
TRBV2	.	TRBJ1-5	TRBD1	CASSLGTASNQPQHF	TGTGCCAGCAGTCTGGGGACAGCTAGCAATCAGCCCCAGCATTTT
TRBV6-5	once	TRBJ2-7	TRBD1	CASSYPRTGDEQYF	TGTGCCAGCAGTTACCCTAGGACAGGGGACGAGCAGTACTTC
TRBV10-1	.	TRBJ2-1	.	CASRTVPPGNEQFF	TGCGCCAGCAGGACAGTCCCCCCCGGCAATGAGCAGTTCTTC
TRBV7-2	.	TRBJ2-3	TRBD2	CASSLVAGGADTQYF	TGTGCCAGCAGCTTAGTGGCGGGGGGGGCAGATACGCAGTATTTT
TRBV5-8	few	TRBJ1-2	TRBD1	CASSRSGAGGALAGYTF	TGTGCCAGCAGCCGGAGTGGGGCAGGGGGTGCGTTGGCTGGCTACACCTTC
TRBV28	.	TRBJ1-2	.	CASSYWGDGYTF	TGTGCCAGCAGTTATTGGGGGGATGGCTACACCTTC
TRBV5-4	.	TRBJ2-1	TRBD2	CASSGSGSDEQFF	TGTGCCAGCAGCGGTAGCGGGTCGGATGAGCAGTTCTTC
TRBV28	.	TRBJ2-5	TRBD1	CASSGPGQGEETQYF	TGTGCCAGCAGTGGACCGGGACAGGGAGAAGAGACCCAGTACTTC
TRBV7-8	.	TRBJ2-2	.	CASSSRTTNTGELFF	TGTGCCAGCAGCTCTCGGACAACGAACACCGGGGAGCTGTTTTTT
TRBV6-5	.	TRBJ2-7	.	CASSLPGYEQYF	TGTGCCAGCAGCCTCCCAGGCTACGAGCAGTACTTC
TRBV10-2	once	TRBJ1-2	.	CASSYSRTANYGYTF	TGCGCCAGCAGTTATTCGCGGACAGCTAACTATGGCTACACCTTC
TRBV5-1	few	TRBJ1-2	TRBD1	CASSRDSKTYYGYTF	TGCGCCAGCAGCCGGGACAGCAAGACCTACTATGGCTACACCTTC
TRBV6-6	.	TRBJ1-5	TRBD1	CASSYLPGTGNQPQHF	TGTGCCAGCAGTTACTTACCCGGGACAGGGAATCAGCCCCAGCATTTT
TRBV19	.	TRBJ1-6	.	CASSLADYNSPLHF	TGTGCCAGTAGTCTCGCGGACTATAATTCACCCCTCCACTTT
TRBV11-2	.	TRBJ2-2	TRBD1	CASSLETGGTGELFF	TGTGCCAGCAGCTTAGAGACAGGGGGCACCGGGGAGCTGTTTTTT